A single sample is the source of the 26 T cell receptor beta chains below, sequenced in a study of cytomegalovirus exposure and HLA in healthy donors. Primers included in the PCR were 60 Vbeta and 13 Jbeta primers. Assay: immunoSEQ multiplex PCR; the TCRdb copy retains only in-frame clones and omits some. The table includes 150,000 to 200,000 clones, roughly 85% detected once. Input material: PBMCs. Every receptor here comes from a woman in her forties or fifties in good health and CMV-seropositive.

The gene calls are TRBV7-2 and TRBJ2-7, with 7 nucleotides matching TRBD2. This CDR3 has 12 residues. Trimming at V came to 3 bases and at J to 9 bases, leaving 5 bases not matched to a gene. CDR1 and CDR2 from the germline V gene are SGHTA and FQGNSA. DNA of the CDR3: TGTGCCAGCAGCTTTAGCGGGTCCGGGCAGTACTTC. Encoded protein: CASSFSGSGQYF.

The rearrangement links TRBV6-1 to TRBJ1-2; no reliable D call. Trimming took 2 bases from V and 8 from J, leaving 15 bases between them. The CDR3 consists of 14 residues. CDR1 is MNHNS and CDR2 is SASEGT in the germline V gene. The CDR3 region has the DNA TGTGCCAGCAGTGAACGGCCGGAGGTCTCGGGCTACACCTTC. This encodes CASSERPEVSGYTF.

V gene TRBV7-9 combines with J gene TRBJ2-7; D gene unclear. Germline CDR1 is SEHNR and CDR2 is FQNEAQ (reference sequence). Trimming left V 1 base short and J 5 bases short, with 12 bases between. This CDR3 has 14 amino acids. The CDR3 bases are TGTGCCAGCAGCTTAGGCCTGTCGGGTAACGAGCAGTACTTC. Its protein product is CASSLGLSGNEQYF.

The chain is built from TRBV2 and TRBJ1-1; D unresolved. The CDR3 loop spans 12 amino acids. CDR1 and CDR2 from the germline V gene are SNHLY and FYNNEI. V lost 6 bases, J lost 1 base, and 6 bases lay in between. The CDR3 loop is CASRLSNTEAFF. CDR3 nucleotide sequence: TGTGCCAGCAGGCTATCGAACACTGAAGCTTTCTTT.

The rearrangement uses TRBV7-9 and TRBJ1-6; D gene ambiguous. V was trimmed by 4 bases and J by 4 bases, leaving 11 bases between them. The CDR3 runs 15 residues. Germline V gene data show CDR1 as SEHNR and CDR2 as FQNEAQ (reference sequence). CDR3 residues: CASSSQNSYNSPLHF. In DNA, the CDR3 is TGTGCCAGCAGCTCTCAGAACAGTTATAATTCACCCCTCCACTTT.

This chain connects TRBV28 to TRBJ2-7, with TRBD2 matching 12 bases. The length of the CDR3 is 20 residues. CDR1 MDHEN and CDR2 SYDVKM come from the germline V gene. V lost 6 bases, J lost 4 bases, and 22 bases stayed unmatched. CDR3 DNA: TGTGCCAGCAGGGCCCCTGCGGGGTACCTAGCGGGGGGGGCGGTTTACGAGCAGTACTTC. The encoded protein is CASRAPAGYLAGGAVYEQYF.

This chain uses TRBV9 with TRBJ2-1; D may be TRBD2 (6 bases). The CDR3 extends over 14 amino acids. Germline V gene sequence: CDR1 SGDLS, CDR2 YYNGEE. V shed 2 bases and J shed 5 bases, with 11 bases lying between them. The CDR3, as DNA: TGTGCCAGCAGCGTTTTCGGGAGCGACAATGAGCAGTTCTTC. Translating it yields CASSVFGSDNEQFF.

The chain recombines TRBV5-1 with TRBJ2-3; 7 positions match TRBD1. The CDR3 consists of 14 residues. With V trimmed by 4 bases and J by 0 bases, 2 bases remained unmatched. CDR1 is SGHRS and CDR2 is YFSETQ in the germline V gene. CDR3 amino acids: CASSPGQSTDTQYF. The CDR3 nucleotides are TGCGCCAGCAGCCCGGGACAGAGCACAGATACGCAGTATTTT.

This chain uses TRBV7-9 with TRBJ2-3; 9 bases are a match to TRBD2. The CDR3 is 16 amino acids. V lost 5 bases to trimming and J lost 4 bases; unmatched junction nucleotides: 10. CDR1 is SEHNR and CDR2 is FQNEAQ in the germline V gene (reference sequence). The CDR3 region has the DNA TGTGCCAGCAGCCTGGGGGCGGGGGGGACATCAGATACGCAGTATTTT. It translates to CASSLGAGGTSDTQYF.

V usage is TRBV6-5 and J usage is TRBJ1-1, with D perhaps TRBD1 (5 bases). The CDR3 is 15 amino acids. Germline CDR1 reads MNHEY; CDR2 reads SVGAGI. V dropped 1 base and J dropped 0 bases, with 9 bases sitting between them. CDR3 sequence reads: CASSYFGGLNTEAFF. CDR3 bases: TGTGCCAGCAGTTACTTCGGGGGTTTGAACACTGAAGCTTTCTTT.

The chain uses TRBV10-2 and TRBJ2-3; 8 bases align to TRBD2. CDR3 length: 15 amino acids. Germline-derived CDR1 and CDR2 are WSHSY and SAAADI. The J segment lost 5 bases and the V segment lost 3 bases, leaving 7 bases of the junction unmatched. CDR3 in amino acids: CASSDRFSGIDTQYF. The CDR3 DNA sequence: TGCGCCAGCAGTGATCGATTTAGCGGGATAGATACGCAGTATTTT.

The genes are TRBV4-3 and TRBJ1-1, with a possible D match to TRBD1 (6 bases). Germline lookup yields CDR1 LGHNA and CDR2 YSLEER. Trimming shortened V by 3 bases and J by 3 bases, and 14 bases separated the two germline ends. The CDR3 is 15 amino acids. The CDR3: CASSHPGQSYTEAFF. The CDR3 bases are TGCGCCAGCAGCCACCCCGGACAGAGTTACACTGAAGCTTTCTTT.

The chain uses TRBV5-6 and TRBJ1-2; D gene uncertain. V was shortened by 0 bases and J by 8 bases, with 14 bases between the two germline ends. Per germline, CDR1 SGHDT and CDR2 YYEEEE. The CDR3 runs 14 residues. For the CDR3, the DNA is TGTGCCAGCAGCTTGGCCCGGTTTTCGGAGGGCTACACCTTC. It is translated as CASSLARFSEGYTF.

This rearrangement joins TRBV21-1 to TRBJ1-1. TRBV21-1 is designated a pseudogene. This CDR3 is 14 amino acids long. Here the CDR3 reads CASSIREGSAEAFF. The CDR3 DNA sequence: TGTGCCAGCAGCATCCGCGAGGGTTCCGCTGAAGCTTTCTTT.

This chain connects TRBV4-2 to TRBJ2-3; TRBD2 agrees at 11 bases. Trimming removed 4 bases from V and 6 bases from J; junction bases left unmatched: 3. There are 14 residues in the CDR3. Germline V gives CDR1 LGHNA, CDR2 YNFKEQ. CDR3 bases: TGTGCCAGCAGCCTTAGCGGGGGGGCGGATACGCAGTATTTT. Protein product: CASSLSGGADTQYF.

The chain is built from TRBV28 and TRBJ1-1; weak D call: TRBD1 (6 bases). The V gene's germline CDR1 is MDHEN and CDR2 SYDVKM. There are 11 residues in the CDR3. Deletions cut 6 bases from V and 11 bases from J, with 13 bases between. The CDR3 region has the DNA TGTGCCAGCAGCAACAGGGTAAGGGCTTTCTTT. This encodes CASSNRVRAFF.

V and J are TRBV2 and TRBJ2-5; no definite D call. Looked up from germline, CDR1 is SNHLY and CDR2 is FYNNEI. Between the trimmed V and J ends, which lost 6 bases and 1 base, there was a span of 6 bases. The CDR3 is made up of 12 amino acids. DNA for the CDR3: TGTGCCAGCAGGCAGGCCCAAGAGACCCAGTACTTC. Encoded protein: CASRQAQETQYF.

This clone was found a few times. V is TRBV2 and J is TRBJ1-1; D might be TRBD1 (5 bases). CDR3 length: 15 amino acids. CDR1 SNHLY and CDR2 FYNNEI come from the germline V gene. Trimming removed 7 bases from V and 5 bases from J, with 20 bases in between. The CDR3 DNA is TGTGCCAGCAAAGCATCTATGGGGCGGGGAACTGAAGCTTTCTTT. Amino acid sequence: CASKASMGRGTEAFF.

The chain is built from TRBV18 and TRBJ1-1, with D unresolved. The germline CDR1 and CDR2 sequences are KGHSH and LQKENI. This CDR3 region has 13 residues. V lost 2 bases, J lost 8 bases, and 12 bases lay in between. The CDR3 nucleotides read TGTGCCAGCTCACCAGTCGAGCGGACCGAAGCTTTCTTT. Its protein product is CASSPVERTEAFF.

V usage is TRBV10-2 and J usage is TRBJ2-1; 7 bases are shared with TRBD1. V dropped 8 bases and J dropped 6; count of bases not matched to a gene: 10. The CDR3 runs to 14 residues. The V gene's germline CDR1 is WSHSY and CDR2 SAAADI. DNA of the CDR3: TGCGCCAGCGACAAGGGGACAGTAACCAATGAGCAGTTCTTC. Translated: CASDKGTVTNEQFF.

The V call is TRBV11-3, the J call TRBJ2-1, with D possibly matching TRBD1 (6 bases). CDR1 SGHNT and CDR2 YENEEA come from the germline V gene. The V end was cut by 3 bases, the J end by 8 bases, with 11 bases between. The CDR3 sequence is 13 residues long. CDR3 amino acids: CASSFNRDHEQFF. CDR3 DNA: TGTGCCAGCAGCTTTAACAGGGACCATGAGCAGTTCTTC.

This chain joins TRBV7-2 and TRBJ2-1; D not resolved. CDR3 length: 14 residues. Germline CDR1 and CDR2: SGHTA and FQGNSA. Trimming cost V 0 bases and J 3 bases, with 6 bases left between them. The CDR3 region has the DNA TGTGCCAGCAGCTTAGCGTTAATCTACAATGAGCAGTTCTTC. It specifies CASSLALIYNEQFF.

This chain connects TRBV6-6 to TRBJ2-2; D ambiguous. V lost 8 bases to trimming and J lost 3 bases, with 13 bases between them. The CDR3 spans 14 residues. CDR1 and CDR2 (germline): MNHNY, SVGAGI (reference sequence). The CDR3, as DNA: TGTGCCAGCTCCGGGTACGTGGACACCGGGGAGCTGTTTTTT. Its protein is CASSGYVDTGELFF.

The chain is built from TRBV5-6 and TRBJ1-5; D perhaps matches TRBD1 (6 bases). CDR3 length: 13 residues. The germline CDR1 and CDR2 sequences are SGHDT and YYEEEE. The V gene lost 4 bases and the J gene lost 4 bases, with 9 bases spanning the gap. Written as DNA, the CDR3 is TGTGCCAGCAGCCTCGGACAGAATCAGCCCCAGCATTTT. Translation: CASSLGQNQPQHF.

The rearrangement joins TRBV5-1 to TRBJ1-2; 8 bases line up with TRBD1. CDR3 length: 14 residues. The germline CDR1 and CDR2 sequences are SGHRS and YFSETQ. V was clipped by 2 bases and J by 4 bases; unmatched bases: 4. The CDR3 DNA follows: TGCGCCAGCAGCTTAGGACAGGGCCCCTATGGCTACACCTTC. Encoded protein: CASSLGQGPYGYTF.

This clone has a handful of counts. The chain couples TRBV9 to TRBJ2-3, with D unclear. The CDR3 loop spans 12 amino acids. The germline V and J ends were trimmed by 1 base and 5 bases, with 5 bases remaining between them. Germline V CDR1 and CDR2: SGDLS, YYNGEE. The CDR3 is CASSVYGDTQYF. The CDR3 nucleotides are TGTGCCAGCAGCGTATACGGAGATACGCAGTATTTT.